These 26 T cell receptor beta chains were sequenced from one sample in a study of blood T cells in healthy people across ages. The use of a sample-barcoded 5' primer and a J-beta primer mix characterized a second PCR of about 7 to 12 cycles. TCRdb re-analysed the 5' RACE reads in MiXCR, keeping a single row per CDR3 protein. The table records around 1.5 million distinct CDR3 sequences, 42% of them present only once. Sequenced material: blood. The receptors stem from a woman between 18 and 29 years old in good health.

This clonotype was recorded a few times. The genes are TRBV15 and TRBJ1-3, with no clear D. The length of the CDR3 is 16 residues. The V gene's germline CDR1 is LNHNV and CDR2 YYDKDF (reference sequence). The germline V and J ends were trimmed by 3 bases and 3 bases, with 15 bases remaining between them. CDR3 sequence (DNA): TGTGCCACCAGCAGTCTCTTGTACAACGATGGAAACACCATATATTTT. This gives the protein CATSSLLYNDGNTIYF. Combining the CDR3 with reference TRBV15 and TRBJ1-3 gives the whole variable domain DAMVIQNPRYQVTQFGKPVTLSCSQTLNHNVMYWYQQKSSQAPKLLFHYYDKDFNNEADTPDNFQSRRPNTSFCFLDIRSPGLGDTAMYLCATSSLLYNDGNTIYFGEGSWLTVV.

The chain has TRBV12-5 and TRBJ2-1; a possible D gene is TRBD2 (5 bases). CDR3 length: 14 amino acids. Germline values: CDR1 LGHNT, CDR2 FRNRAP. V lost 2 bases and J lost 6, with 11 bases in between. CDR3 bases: TGTGCTAGTGGTTTGTGGCGGGCGTCCAATGAGCAGTTCTTC. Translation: CASGLWRASNEQFF.

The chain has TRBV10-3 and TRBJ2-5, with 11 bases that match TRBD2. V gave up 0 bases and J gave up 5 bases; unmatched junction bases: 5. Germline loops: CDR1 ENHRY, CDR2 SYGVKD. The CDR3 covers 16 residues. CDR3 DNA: TGTGCCATCAGTGAGTCGATTAGACTAGCGGGGGAGACCCAGTACTTC. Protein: CAISESIRLAGETQYF.

Here the CDR3 DNA reads TGTGCCAGCAGTTACCCCGGGACAGCCCATGAAGCTTTCTTT. Translating it yields CASSYPGTAHEAFF. The chain uses TRBV6-5 and TRBJ1-1, with TRBD1 identical over 7 bases. J lost 7 bases, V lost 2 bases, and 7 bases had no gene match. The germline gives CDR1 MNHEY, CDR2 SVGAGI. The CDR3 sequence is 14 residues long.

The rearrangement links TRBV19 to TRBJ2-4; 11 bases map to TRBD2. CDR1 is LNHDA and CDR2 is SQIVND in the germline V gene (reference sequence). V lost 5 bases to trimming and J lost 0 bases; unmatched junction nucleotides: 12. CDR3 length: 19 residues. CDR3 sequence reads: CASSRQGLAETLAKNIQYF. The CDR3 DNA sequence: TGTGCCAGTAGTCGTCAGGGACTAGCGGAGACACTAGCCAAAAACATTCAGTACTTC.

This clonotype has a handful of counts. CDR3 DNA sequence: TGCAGCGTTGACAATGGACCCACGAGGGTGAGCACTGAAGCTTTCTTT. It is translated as CSVDNGPTRVSTEAFF. This rearrangement joins TRBV29-1 to TRBJ1-1; D remains ambiguous. V lost 3 bases and J lost 4, with 21 bases in between. Germline V gives CDR1 SQVTM, CDR2 ANQGSEA. The CDR3 is 16 residues long. The full variable domain, with the rest looked up from reference TRBV29-1 and TRBJ1-1, is SAVISQKPSRDICQRGTSLTIQCQVDSQVTMMFWYRQQPGQSLTLIATANQGSEATYESGFVIDKFPISRPNLTFSTLTVSNMSPEDSSIYLCSVDNGPTRVSTEAFFGQGTRLTVV.

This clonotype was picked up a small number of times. CDR3 bases: TGTGCCAGCAGCTTCGGGCCTCTACAATATGAGCAGTTCTTC. Translated: CASSFGPLQYEQFF. The chain uses TRBV7-2 and TRBJ2-1; D remains ambiguous. V shed 3 bases and J shed 8 bases, with 14 bases lying between them. This CDR3 comprises 14 residues. Per germline, CDR1 SGHTA and CDR2 FQGNSA.

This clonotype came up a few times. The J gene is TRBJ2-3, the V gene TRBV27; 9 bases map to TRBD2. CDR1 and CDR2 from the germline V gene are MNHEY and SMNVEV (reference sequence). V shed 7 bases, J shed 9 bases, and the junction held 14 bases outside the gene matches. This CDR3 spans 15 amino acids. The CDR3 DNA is TGTGCCAGCACCGGGGCTAGCGGGGCGACATGGACGCAGTATTTT. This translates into CASTGASGATWTQYF.

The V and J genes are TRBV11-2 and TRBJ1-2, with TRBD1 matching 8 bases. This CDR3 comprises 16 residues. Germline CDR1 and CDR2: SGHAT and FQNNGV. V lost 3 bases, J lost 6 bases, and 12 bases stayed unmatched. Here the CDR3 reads CASSFGNRQGWDGYTF. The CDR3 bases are TGTGCCAGCAGCTTTGGGAACAGACAGGGGTGGGATGGCTACACCTTC.

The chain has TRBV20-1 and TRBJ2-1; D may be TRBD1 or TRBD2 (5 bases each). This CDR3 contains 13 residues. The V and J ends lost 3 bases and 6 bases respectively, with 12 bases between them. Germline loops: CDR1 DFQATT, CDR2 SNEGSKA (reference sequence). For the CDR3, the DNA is TGCAGTGCTAGCGGGGCACTCGCCAATGAGCAGTTCTTC. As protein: CSASGALANEQFF.

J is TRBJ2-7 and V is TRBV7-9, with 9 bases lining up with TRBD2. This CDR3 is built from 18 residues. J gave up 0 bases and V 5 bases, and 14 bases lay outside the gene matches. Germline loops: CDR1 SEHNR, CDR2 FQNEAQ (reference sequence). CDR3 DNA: TGTGCCAGCAGCGCTCCTGTGGGCCAGCGGGAGGCCTCCTACGAGCAGTACTTC. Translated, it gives CASSAPVGQREASYEQYF.

DNA of the CDR3: TGTGCCAGCAGAACAAACGGGGTATCATACAATGAGCAGTTCTTC. Translated, it gives CASRTNGVSYNEQFF. The rearrangement links TRBV6-1 to TRBJ2-1, with a weak D call TRBD2 (5 bases). Germline V gene sequence: CDR1 MNHNS, CDR2 SASEGT. V was trimmed by 6 bases and J by 4 bases, leaving 16 bases between them. The CDR3 runs 15 residues.

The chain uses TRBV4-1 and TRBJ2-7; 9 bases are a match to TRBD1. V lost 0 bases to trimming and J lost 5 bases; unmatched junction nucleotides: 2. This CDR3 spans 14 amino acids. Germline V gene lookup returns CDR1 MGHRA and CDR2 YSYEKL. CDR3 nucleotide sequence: TGCGCCAGCAGCCAAGACAGGACAGGGGACGAGCAGTACTTC. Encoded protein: CASSQDRTGDEQYF.

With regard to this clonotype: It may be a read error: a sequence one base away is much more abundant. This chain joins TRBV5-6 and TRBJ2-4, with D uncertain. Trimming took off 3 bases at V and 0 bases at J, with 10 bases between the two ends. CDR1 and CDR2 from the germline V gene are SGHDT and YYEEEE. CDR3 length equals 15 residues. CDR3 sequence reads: CASSSGPAAKNIQYF. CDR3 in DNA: TGTGCCAGCAGCTCCGGACCGGCAGCCAAAAACATTCAGTACTTC.

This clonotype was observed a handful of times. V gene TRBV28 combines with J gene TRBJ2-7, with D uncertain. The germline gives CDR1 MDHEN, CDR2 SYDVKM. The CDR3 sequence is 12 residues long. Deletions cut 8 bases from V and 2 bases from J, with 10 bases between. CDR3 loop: CASGNIAYEQYF. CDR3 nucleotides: TGTGCCAGCGGGAACATCGCCTACGAGCAGTACTTC.

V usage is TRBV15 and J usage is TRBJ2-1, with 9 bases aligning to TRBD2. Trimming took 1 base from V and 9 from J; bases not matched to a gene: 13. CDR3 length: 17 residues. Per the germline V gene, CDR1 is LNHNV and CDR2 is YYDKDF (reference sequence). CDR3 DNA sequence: TGTGCCACCAGCAGAGTCCTTAGCGGGAGTTGTTGTAGTGAGCAGTTCTTC. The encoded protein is CATSRVLSGSCCSEQFF.

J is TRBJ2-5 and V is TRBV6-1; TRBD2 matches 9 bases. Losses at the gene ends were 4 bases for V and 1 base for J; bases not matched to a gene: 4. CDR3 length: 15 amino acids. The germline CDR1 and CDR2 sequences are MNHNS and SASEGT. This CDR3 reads CASSVVAGAQETQYF. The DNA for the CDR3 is TGTGCCAGCAGTGTGGTAGCGGGGGCCCAAGAGACCCAGTACTTC.

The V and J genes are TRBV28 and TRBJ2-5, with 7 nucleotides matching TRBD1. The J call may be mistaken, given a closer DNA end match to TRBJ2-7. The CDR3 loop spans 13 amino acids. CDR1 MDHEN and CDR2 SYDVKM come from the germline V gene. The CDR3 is CASSLNRGSEQYF. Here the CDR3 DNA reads TGTGCCAGCAGTTTAAACAGGGGAAGCGAGCAGTACTTC.

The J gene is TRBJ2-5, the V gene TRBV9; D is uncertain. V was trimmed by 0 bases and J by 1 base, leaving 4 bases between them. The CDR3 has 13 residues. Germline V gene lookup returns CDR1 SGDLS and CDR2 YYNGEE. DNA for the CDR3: TGTGCCAGCAGCGTAGACATCCAAGAGACCCAGTACTTC. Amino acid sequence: CASSVDIQETQYF.

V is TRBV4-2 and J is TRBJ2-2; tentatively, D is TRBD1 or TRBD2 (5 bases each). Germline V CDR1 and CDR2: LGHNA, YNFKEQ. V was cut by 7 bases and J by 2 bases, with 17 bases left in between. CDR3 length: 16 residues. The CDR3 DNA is TGTGCCAGCACCTCAGTGGGAGACAGAAACACCGGGGAGCTGTTTTTT. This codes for CASTSVGDRNTGELFF.

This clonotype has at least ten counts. For the CDR3, the DNA is TGTGCCACCAGCGGCAGCTTGACAGGGTCTGGGGCCAACGTCCTGACTTTC. Its protein product is CATSGSLTGSGANVLTF. This chain connects TRBV15 to TRBJ2-6; 7 positions agree with TRBD1. V lost 5 bases and J lost 1; bases outside the gene matches: 8. This CDR3 has 17 residues. The germline V gene has CDR1 LNHNV and CDR2 YYDKDF (reference sequence). Full variable domain (outside the CDR3, taken from reference TRBV15 and TRBJ2-6): DAMVIQNPRYQVTQFGKPVTLSCSQTLNHNVMYWYQQKSSQAPKLLFHYYDKDFNNEADTPDNFQSRRPNTSFCFLDIRSPGLGDTAMYLCATSGSLTGSGANVLTFGAGSRLTVL.

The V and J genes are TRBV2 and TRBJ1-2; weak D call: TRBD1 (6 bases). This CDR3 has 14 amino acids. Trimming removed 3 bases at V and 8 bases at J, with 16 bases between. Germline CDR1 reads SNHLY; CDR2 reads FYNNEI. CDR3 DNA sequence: TGTGCCAGCAGTGATGCGGACAGAAGGCCAGGCTACACCTTC. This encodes CASSDADRRPGYTF.

CDR3 region: CASSQMASPTDTQYF. The CDR3 nucleotides read TGTGCCAGCAGCCAGATGGCCTCCCCCACAGATACGCAGTATTTT. The chain couples TRBV3-1 to TRBJ2-3; D call uncertain. V gave up 3 bases and J gave up 2 bases, with 12 bases separating them. Germline CDR1 reads LGHDT; CDR2 reads YNNKEL (reference sequence). The length of the CDR3 is 15 residues.

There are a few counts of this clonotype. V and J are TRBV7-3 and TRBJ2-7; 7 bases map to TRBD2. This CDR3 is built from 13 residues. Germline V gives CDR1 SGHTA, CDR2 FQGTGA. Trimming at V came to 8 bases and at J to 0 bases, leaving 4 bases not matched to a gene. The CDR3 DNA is TGTGCCAGCGGAGCGGGGAACTCCTACGAGCAGTACTTC. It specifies CASGAGNSYEQYF.

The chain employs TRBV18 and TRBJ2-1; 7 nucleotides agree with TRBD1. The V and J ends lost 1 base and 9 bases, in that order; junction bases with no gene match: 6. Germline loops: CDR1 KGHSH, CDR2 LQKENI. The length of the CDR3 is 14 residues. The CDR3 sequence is CASSPQTGWVEQFF. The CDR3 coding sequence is TGTGCCAGCTCACCACAGACAGGGTGGGTTGAGCAGTTCTTC.

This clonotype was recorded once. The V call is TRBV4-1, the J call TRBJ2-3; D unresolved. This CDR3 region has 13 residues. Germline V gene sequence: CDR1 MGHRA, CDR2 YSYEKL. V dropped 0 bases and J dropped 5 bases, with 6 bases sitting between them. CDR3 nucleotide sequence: TGCGCCAGCAGCCAAGAGAAGGTAGATACGCAGTATTTT. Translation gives CASSQEKVDTQYF.